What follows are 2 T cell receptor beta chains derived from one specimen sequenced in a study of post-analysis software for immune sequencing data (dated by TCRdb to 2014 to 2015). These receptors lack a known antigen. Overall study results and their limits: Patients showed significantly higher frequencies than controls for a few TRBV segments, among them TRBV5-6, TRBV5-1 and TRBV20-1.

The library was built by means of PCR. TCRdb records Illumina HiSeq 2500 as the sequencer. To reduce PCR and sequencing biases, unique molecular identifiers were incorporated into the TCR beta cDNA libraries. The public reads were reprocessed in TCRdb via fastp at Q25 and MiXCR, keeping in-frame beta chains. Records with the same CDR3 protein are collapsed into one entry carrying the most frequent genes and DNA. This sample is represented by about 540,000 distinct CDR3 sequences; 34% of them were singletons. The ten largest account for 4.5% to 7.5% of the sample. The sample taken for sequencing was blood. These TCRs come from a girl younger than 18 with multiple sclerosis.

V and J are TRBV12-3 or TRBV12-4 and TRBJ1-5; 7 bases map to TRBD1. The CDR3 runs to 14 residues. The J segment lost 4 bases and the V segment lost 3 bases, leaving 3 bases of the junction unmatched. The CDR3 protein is CASSFPGQNQPQHF. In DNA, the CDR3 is TGTGCCAGCAGTTTTCCGGGACAGAATCAGCCCCAGCATTTT.

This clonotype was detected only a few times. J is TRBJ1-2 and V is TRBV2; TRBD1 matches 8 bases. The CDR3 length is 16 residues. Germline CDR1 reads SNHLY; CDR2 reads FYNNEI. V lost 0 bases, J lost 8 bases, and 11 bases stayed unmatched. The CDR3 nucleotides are TGTGCCAGCAGTGAAGCGGGGACAGGCGGCCCGTGGGGCTACACCTTC. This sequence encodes CASSEAGTGGPWGYTF.